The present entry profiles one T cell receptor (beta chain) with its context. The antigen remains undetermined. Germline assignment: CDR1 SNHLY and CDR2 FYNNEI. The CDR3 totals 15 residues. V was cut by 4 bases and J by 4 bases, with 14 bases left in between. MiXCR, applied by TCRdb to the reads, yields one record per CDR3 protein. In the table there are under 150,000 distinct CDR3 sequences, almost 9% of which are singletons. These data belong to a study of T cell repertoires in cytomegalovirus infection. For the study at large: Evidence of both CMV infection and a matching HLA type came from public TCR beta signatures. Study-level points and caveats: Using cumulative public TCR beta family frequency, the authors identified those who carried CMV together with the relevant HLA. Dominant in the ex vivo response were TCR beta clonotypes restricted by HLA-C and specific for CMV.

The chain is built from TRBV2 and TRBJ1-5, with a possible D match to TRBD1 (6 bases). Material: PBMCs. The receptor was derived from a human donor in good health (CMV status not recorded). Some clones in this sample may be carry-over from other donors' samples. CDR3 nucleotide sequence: TGTGCCAGCAGTGCTCGGACAGCCATAAATCAGCCCCAGCATTTT. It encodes CASSARTAINQPQHF.